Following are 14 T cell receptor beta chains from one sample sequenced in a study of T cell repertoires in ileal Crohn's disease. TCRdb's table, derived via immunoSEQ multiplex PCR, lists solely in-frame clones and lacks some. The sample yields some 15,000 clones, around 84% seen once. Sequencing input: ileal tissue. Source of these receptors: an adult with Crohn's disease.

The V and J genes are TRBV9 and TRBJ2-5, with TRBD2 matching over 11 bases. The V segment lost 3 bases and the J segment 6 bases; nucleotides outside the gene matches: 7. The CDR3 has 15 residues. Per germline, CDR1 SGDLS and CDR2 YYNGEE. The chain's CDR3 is CASSGSTSGTKTQYF. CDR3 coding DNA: TGTGCCAGCAGCGGCTCGACTAGCGGGACTAAGACCCAGTACTTC.

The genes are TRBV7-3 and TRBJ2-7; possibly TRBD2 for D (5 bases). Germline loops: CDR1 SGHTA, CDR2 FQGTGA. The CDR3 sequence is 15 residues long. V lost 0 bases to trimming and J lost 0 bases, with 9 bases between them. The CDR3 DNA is TGTGCCAGCAGCTTAACGGGTGGGAGCTCCTACGAGCAGTACTTC. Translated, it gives CASSLTGGSSYEQYF.

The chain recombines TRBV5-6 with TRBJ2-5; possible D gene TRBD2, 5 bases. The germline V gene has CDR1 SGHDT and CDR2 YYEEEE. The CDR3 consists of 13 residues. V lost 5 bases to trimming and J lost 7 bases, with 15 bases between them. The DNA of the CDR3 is TGTGCCAGCAGGGCAGCTGTCGGAGGGACCCAGTACTTC. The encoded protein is CASRAAVGGTQYF.

CDR3 sequence: CASRSGDRGNQPQHF. In nucleotides, the CDR3 is TGTGCCAGCAGATCCGGGGACAGGGGTAATCAGCCCCAGCATTTT. The chain links TRBV2 to TRBJ1-5; 10 positions match TRBD1. The germline CDR1 and CDR2 sequences are SNHLY and FYNNEI. Trimming took 6 bases from V and 4 from J; bases not matched to a gene: 6. The CDR3 totals 15 residues.

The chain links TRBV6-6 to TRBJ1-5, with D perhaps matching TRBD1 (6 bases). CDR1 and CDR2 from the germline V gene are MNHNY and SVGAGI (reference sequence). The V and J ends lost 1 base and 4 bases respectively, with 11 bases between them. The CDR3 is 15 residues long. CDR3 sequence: CASSYFGQPNQPQHF. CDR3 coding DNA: TGTGCCAGCAGTTACTTTGGACAGCCTAATCAGCCCCAGCATTTT.

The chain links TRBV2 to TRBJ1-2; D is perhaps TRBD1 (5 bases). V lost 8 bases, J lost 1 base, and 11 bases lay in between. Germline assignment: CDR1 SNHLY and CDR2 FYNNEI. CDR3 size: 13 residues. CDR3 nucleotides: TGTGCCAGCGCGCCACAGGTTAACTATGGCTACACCTTC. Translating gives CASAPQVNYGYTF.

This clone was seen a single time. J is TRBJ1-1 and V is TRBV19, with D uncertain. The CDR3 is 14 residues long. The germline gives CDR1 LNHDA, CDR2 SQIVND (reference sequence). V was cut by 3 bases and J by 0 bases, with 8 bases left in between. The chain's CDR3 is CASSILGVNTEAFF. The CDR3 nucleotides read TGTGCCAGTAGTATTCTGGGAGTGAACACTGAAGCTTTCTTT.

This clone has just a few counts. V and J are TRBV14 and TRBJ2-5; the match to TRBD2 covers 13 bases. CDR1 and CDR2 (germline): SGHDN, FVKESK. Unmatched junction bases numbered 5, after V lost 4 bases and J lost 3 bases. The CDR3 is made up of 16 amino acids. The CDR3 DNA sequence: TGTGCCAGCAGCCTCTGGACTAGCGGGAGTAAAGAGACCCAGTACTTC. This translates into CASSLWTSGSKETQYF.

The DNA for the CDR3 is TGTGCCAGTAGTCTCGGACAGGGAGACGGCTACACCTTC. Protein product: CASSLGQGDGYTF. The V call is TRBV19, the J call TRBJ1-2; 8 bases map to TRBD1. Unmatched junction bases numbered 7, after V lost 5 bases and J lost 8 bases. CDR1 and CDR2 (germline): LNHDA, SQIVND (reference sequence). The CDR3 has 13 residues.

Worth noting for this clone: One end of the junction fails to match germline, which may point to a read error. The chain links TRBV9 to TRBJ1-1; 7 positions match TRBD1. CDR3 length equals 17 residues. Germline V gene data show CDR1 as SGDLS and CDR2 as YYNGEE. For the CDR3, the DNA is TGTGCCGGCAGCGTAGGAGCTCCAGGGGGTAGGAACACTGAAGCTTTCTTT. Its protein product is CAGSVGAPGGRNTEAFF.

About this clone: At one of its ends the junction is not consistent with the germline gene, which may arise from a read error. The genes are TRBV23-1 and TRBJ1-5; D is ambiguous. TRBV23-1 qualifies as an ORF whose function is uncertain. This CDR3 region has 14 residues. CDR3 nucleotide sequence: TGCGCCAGCGGTCAAGGAGGGTCAAATCAGCCCCAGCATTTT. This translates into CASGQGGSNQPQHF.

The CDR3 DNA is TGTGCCAGCAGCTTAAACGGTTACGAGCAGTACTTC. Amino acids: CASSLNGYEQYF. This chain uses TRBV7-3 with TRBJ2-7, with D hard to call. The CDR3 spans 12 residues. V lost 1 base, J lost 4 bases, and 5 bases lay in between. In germline, CDR1 is SGHTA, CDR2 FQGTGA. Full variable domain (missing parts from reference TRBV7-3 and TRBJ2-7): GAGVSQTPSNKVTEKGKYVELRCDPISGHTALYWYRQSLGQGPEFLIYFQGTGAADDSGLPNDRFFAVRPEGSVSTLKIQRTERGDSAVYLCASSLNGYEQYFGPGTRLTVT.

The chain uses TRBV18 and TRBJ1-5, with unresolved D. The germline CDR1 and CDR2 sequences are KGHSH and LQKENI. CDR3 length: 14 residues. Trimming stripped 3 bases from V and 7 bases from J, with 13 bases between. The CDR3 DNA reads TGTGCCAGCTCACCCGGGGAGCCAGGCCAGCCCCAGCATTTT. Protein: CASSPGEPGQPQHF.

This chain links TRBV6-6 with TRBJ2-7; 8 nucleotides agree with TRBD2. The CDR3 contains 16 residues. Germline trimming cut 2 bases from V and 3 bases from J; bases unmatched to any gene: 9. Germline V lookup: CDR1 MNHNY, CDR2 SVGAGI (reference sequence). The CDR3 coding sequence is TGTGCCAGCAGTTACCTGGGCGGGGGGACCCACTACGAGCAGTACTTC. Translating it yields CASSYLGGGTHYEQYF.